These 9 T cell receptor beta chains came from one sample sequenced in a study of blood T cell repertoires in COVID-19. Assay used: immunoSEQ multiplex PCR; TCRdb lists only in-frame clones, some missing. Here the sample spans around 220,000 clones, almost 90% being singletons. The specimen sequenced was PBMCs or T cells enriched from blood (not recorded which). These receptors were obtained from a woman aged 45 to 65 with acute COVID-19.

The chain recombines TRBV5-4 with TRBJ2-2, with 7 bases fitting TRBD1. The trim removed 1 base at V and 2 bases at J, leaving 11 bases unmatched. This CDR3 spans 18 amino acids. Germline assignment: CDR1 SGHNT and CDR2 YYREEE (reference sequence). The CDR3 DNA reads as TGTGCCAGCAGCTTGTATTCCGCCGGGACAGTAAACACCGGGGAGCTGTTTTTT. Translated: CASSLYSAGTVNTGELFF.

The chain has TRBV27 and TRBJ2-3; TRBD2 matches at 9 bases. The CDR3 runs to 14 residues. From germline, CDR1 is MNHEY and CDR2 SMNVEV (reference sequence). With 6 bases clipped from V and 1 base from J, the junction kept 2 bases outside the gene matches. CDR3 bases: TGTGCCAGCAGGCGGGGGGGACGCACAGATACGCAGTATTTT. Residues: CASRRGGRTDTQYF.

The chain uses TRBV27 and TRBJ1-5, with D perhaps TRBD1 (5 bases). With 4 bases removed from V and 3 bases from J, the gap between germline ends came to 10 bases. The CDR3 sequence is 14 residues long. CDR1 MNHEY and CDR2 SMNVEV come from the germline V gene (reference sequence). Here the CDR3 DNA reads TGTGCCAGCAGTTCCCAGGGTATCAATCAGCCCCAGCATTTT. Translation: CASSSQGINQPQHF.

This rearrangement joins TRBV30 to TRBJ2-5, with 7 bases matching TRBD1. V shed 1 base, J shed 5 bases, and the junction held 10 bases outside the gene matches. Germline V gives CDR1 GTSNPN, CDR2 SVGIG (reference sequence). The CDR3 has 15 amino acids. In nucleotides, the CDR3 is TGTGCCTGGAGTGGACAGGGTAACCTCTGGGAGACCCAGTACTTC. Encoded protein: CAWSGQGNLWETQYF. Together with reference TRBV30 and TRBJ2-5, the CDR3 gives the full variable domain: SQTIHQWPATLVQPVGSPLSLECTVEGTSNPNLYWYRQAAGRGLQLLFYSVGIGQISSEVPQNLSASRPQDRQFILSSKKLLLSDSGFYLCAWSGQGNLWETQYFGPGTRLLVL.

The chain employs TRBV12-5 and TRBJ1-1, with a possible D match to TRBD1 (6 bases). The length of the CDR3 is 12 residues. From germline, CDR1 is LGHNT and CDR2 FRNRAP. Trimming removed 4 bases at V and 11 bases at J, with 14 bases between. Here the CDR3 DNA reads TGTGCTAGTGGTTCGGGAAACAGGGCCGCTTTCTTT. Its protein is CASGSGNRAAFF.

V gene TRBV6-4 combines with J gene TRBJ2-1; TRBD2 agrees at 7 bases. Germline V lookup: CDR1 MRHNA, CDR2 SNTAGT. CDR3 length: 15 residues. V shed 2 bases, J shed 7 bases, and the junction held 8 bases outside the gene matches. This CDR3 is CASSDTGGRLNEQFF. In DNA, the CDR3 is TGTGCCAGCAGTGACACAGGCGGGAGATTGAATGAGCAGTTCTTC.

The J gene is TRBJ2-7, the V gene TRBV10-3; 10 positions agree with TRBD2. Germline trimming cut 2 bases from V and 3 bases from J; bases unmatched to any gene: 4. The CDR3 runs to 15 residues. Germline V gene sequence: CDR1 ENHRY, CDR2 SYGVKD. DNA for the CDR3: TGTGCCATCAGTGAGAGCGCTAGCGGGAGCTACGAGCAGTACTTC. Its protein is CAISESASGSYEQYF.

The V and J genes are TRBV5-4 and TRBJ2-4; 7 bases are shared with TRBD2. V dropped 3 bases and J dropped 0; count of bases not matched to a gene: 6. The CDR3 is 16 amino acids. Germline V gives CDR1 SGHNT, CDR2 YYREEE (reference sequence). The CDR3 bases are TGTGCCAGCAGCTCTGGGGGGGTCCTAGCCAAAAACATTCAGTACTTC. Translated, it gives CASSSGGVLAKNIQYF.

The J gene is TRBJ1-4, the V gene TRBV15; no firm D call. The V end lost 0 bases, the J end lost 0 bases, and 8 bases lay between the germline ends. Looked up from germline, CDR1 is LNHNV and CDR2 is YYDKDF (reference sequence). The CDR3 is 16 amino acids. The CDR3 bases are TGTGCCACCAGCAGAGATCCTGGAGCAACTAATGAAAAACTGTTTTTT. Amino acid sequence: CATSRDPGATNEKLFF.